The 27 T cell receptor beta chains in this list originate from one sample, sequenced in a study of shared clonotypes between healthy human individuals. The method was immunoSEQ multiplex PCR; TCRdb's version includes in-frame clones alone and lacks a portion of them. This sample has fewer than 2.5 million clones, with approximately 94% found just once. Sequencing was done on a sample of naive CD4+ T cells from PBMCs. Subset here: CD45RA+ positively selected. Receptors originate from a young man in good health. Some clones in this sample may be carry-over from other donors' samples.

With respect to this clone: One junction end disagrees with the germline gene, perhaps due to a read error. The genes are TRBV10-3 and TRBJ1-4, with D hard to call. This CDR3 spans 13 amino acids. Looked up from germline, CDR1 is ENHRY and CDR2 is SYGVKD. The CDR3 here is CAISESWNGKLFF. The CDR3 DNA reads TGTGCCATCAGTGAGTCGTGGAATGGAAAACTGTTTTTT.

This clone appeared a single time. The chain joins TRBV7-2 to TRBJ1-2, with D possibly TRBD1 on 5 matching bases. Germline assignment: CDR1 SGHTA and CDR2 FQGNSA. Between the trimmed V and J ends, which lost 4 bases and 4 bases, there was a span of 13 bases. The CDR3 contains 14 residues. CDR3 nucleotides: TGTGCCAGCAGCTCCCCCGGGACGGGCTATGGCTACACCTTC. Translating it yields CASSSPGTGYGYTF.

The chain carries TRBV6-1 and TRBJ2-1; D tentatively fits TRBD1 or TRBD2 (5 bases each). This CDR3 spans 15 amino acids. The germline V and J ends were trimmed by 6 bases and 9 bases, with 21 bases remaining between them. Germline V gene sequence: CDR1 MNHNS, CDR2 SASEGT. CDR3 sequence: CASRAKGESSSEQFF. The CDR3 coding sequence is TGTGCCAGCAGGGCAAAAGGGGAGAGTAGTAGTGAGCAGTTCTTC.

For this clone: The sample has other DNA sequences that encode this CDR3 too. The chain's CDR3 is CASSLGPQETQYF. The CDR3 DNA reads as TGTGCCAGCAGCTTAGGACCACAAGAGACCCAGTACTTC. The chain combines TRBV11-2 with TRBJ2-5; D is undetermined. The V gene lost 1 base and the J gene lost 2 bases, with 5 bases spanning the gap. The germline gives CDR1 SGHAT, CDR2 FQNNGV. This CDR3 spans 13 amino acids. Looking up the rest from reference TRBV11-2 and TRBJ2-5 gives the full variable domain: EAGVAQSPRYKIIEKRQSVAFWCNPISGHATLYWYQQILGQGPKLLIQFQNNGVVDDSQLPKDRFSAERLKGVDSTLKIQPAKLEDSAVYLCASSLGPQETQYFGPGTRLLVL.

Concerning this clone itself: Other DNA sequences of this sample code for an identical CDR3. The chain joins TRBV15 to TRBJ2-3; D tentatively fits TRBD1 or TRBD2 (5 bases each). CDR1 and CDR2 (germline): LNHNV, YYDKDF (reference sequence). V was trimmed by 3 bases and J by 1 base, leaving 8 bases between them. The CDR3 covers 14 residues. The CDR3 bases are TGTGCCACCAGCAGGGGGCGGGGCACAGATACGCAGTATTTT. This gives the protein CATSRGRGTDTQYF.

This sequence joins TRBV28 and TRBJ2-4; D is ambiguous. The germline V gene has CDR1 MDHEN and CDR2 SYDVKM. Trimming cost V 1 base and J 0 bases, with 10 bases left between them. This CDR3 has 16 residues. CDR3 protein: CASSLLAPLAKNIQYF. The CDR3 nucleotides read TGTGCCAGCAGTTTATTAGCACCCCTAGCCAAAAACATTCAGTACTTC.

The V call is TRBV27, the J call TRBJ2-7; 7 positions match TRBD2. Germline V gene data show CDR1 as MNHEY and CDR2 as SMNVEV (reference sequence). The CDR3 has 14 amino acids. V gave up 3 bases and J gave up 4 bases; unmatched junction bases: 6. CDR3 protein: CASSLAGVGYEQYF. The CDR3 region has the DNA TGTGCCAGCAGTTTGGCGGGAGTGGGGTACGAGCAGTACTTC.

V is TRBV7-6 and J is TRBJ1-4; TRBD1 might be the D (6 bases). The germline CDR1 and CDR2 sequences are SGHVS and FNYEAQ. V shed 0 bases and J shed 4 bases, with 15 bases lying between them. This CDR3 region has 17 residues. The chain's CDR3 is CASSLALGGRVNEKLFF. The CDR3, as DNA: TGTGCCAGCAGCTTAGCGCTCGGGGGGCGCGTTAATGAAAAACTGTTTTTT.

This clone was seen once. The genes are TRBV14 and TRBJ2-2, with no clear D. The germline V and J ends were trimmed by 4 bases and 5 bases, with 5 bases remaining between them. CDR3 length: 12 amino acids. Germline-derived CDR1 and CDR2 are SGHDN and FVKESK. CDR3 sequence (DNA): TGTGCCAGCAGCCGGGAAACCGGGGAGCTGTTTTTT. Translating it yields CASSRETGELFF.

This chain uses TRBV28 with TRBJ2-3; TRBD1 might be the D (6 bases). CDR1 MDHEN and CDR2 SYDVKM come from the germline V gene. CDR3 length: 15 amino acids. The V gene lost 1 base and the J gene lost 4 bases, with 12 bases spanning the gap. CDR3 nucleotide sequence: TGTGCCAGCAGTTTATTCACAGGGTGGGCAGATACGCAGTATTTT. Its translation is CASSLFTGWADTQYF.

The V and J genes are TRBV5-1 and TRBJ1-2; D perhaps matches TRBD1 (5 bases). The germline CDR1 and CDR2 sequences are SGHRS and YFSETQ. V was clipped by 4 bases and J by 7 bases, with 11 bases between them. The CDR3 extends over 12 amino acids. The CDR3 sequence: CASSTNGAGYTF. The CDR3 DNA follows: TGCGCCAGCAGCACGAATGGGGCTGGCTACACCTTC.

The rearrangement uses TRBV6-1 and TRBJ2-2; 8 positions agree with TRBD1. This CDR3 has 15 residues. The V and J ends lost 6 bases and 3 bases, in that order; junction bases with no gene match: 6. The germline V gene has CDR1 MNHNS and CDR2 SASEGT. CDR3 sequence: CASRVGTGYTGELFF. In DNA, the CDR3 is TGTGCCAGCAGAGTCGGGACAGGCTACACCGGGGAGCTGTTTTTT.

This clone was detected only once. Distinct nucleotide sequences in the sample also encode this CDR3. The rearrangement uses TRBV7-2 and TRBJ2-3; D is ambiguous. The CDR3 is 14 residues long. Trimming shortened V by 5 bases and J by 1 base, and 10 bases separated the two germline ends. CDR1 is SGHTA and CDR2 is FQGNSA in the germline V gene. This CDR3 is CASSLRAGTDTQYF. The CDR3 coding sequence is TGTGCCAGCAGCCTCCGAGCTGGCACAGATACGCAGTATTTT.

This CDR3 reads CASSFPRQDTQYF. The CDR3 nucleotides are TGCGCCAGCAGCTTTCCGAGGCAAGATACGCAGTATTTT. The rearrangement uses TRBV5-1 and TRBJ2-3; D gene unclear. The CDR3 length is 13 residues. From germline, CDR1 is SGHRS and CDR2 YFSETQ. V lost 2 bases and J 5 bases, leaving 9 bases between the germline ends.

J is TRBJ1-5 and V is TRBV28; D possibly corresponds to TRBD1 (5 bases). The length of the CDR3 is 16 residues. Germline CDR1 is MDHEN and CDR2 is SYDVKM. Trimming left V 6 bases short and J 4 bases short, with 19 bases between. The CDR3 sequence: CASSRRDGAVNQPQHF. Written as DNA, the CDR3 is TGTGCCAGCAGCCGTCGCGATGGGGCCGTAAATCAGCCCCAGCATTTT.

The V call is TRBV7-9, the J call TRBJ2-7; D is possibly TRBD1 (6 bases). The CDR3 loop spans 14 amino acids. V lost 1 base to trimming and J lost 1 base, with 8 bases between them. Germline V lookup: CDR1 SEHNR, CDR2 FQNEAQ (reference sequence). In nucleotides, the CDR3 is TGTGCCAGCAGCTTAGTGGGGGCATCCTACGAGCAGTACTTC. Translated, it gives CASSLVGASYEQYF.

V is TRBV5-1 and J is TRBJ2-5; D not resolved. V shed 7 bases and J shed 3 bases, with 13 bases lying between them. CDR1 and CDR2 from the germline V gene are SGHRS and YFSETQ. This CDR3 comprises 13 residues. In DNA form, the CDR3 reads TGCGCCAGCGGTTTTGATACAGAAGAGACCCAGTACTTC. Translating gives CASGFDTEETQYF.

The V call is TRBV28, the J call TRBJ1-2; D is unresolved. The CDR3 runs to 13 residues. Germline loops: CDR1 MDHEN, CDR2 SYDVKM. Trimming shortened V by 7 bases and J by 3 bases, and 12 bases separated the two germline ends. The CDR3 nucleotides are TGTGCCAGCAAAACAACGACTTACTATGGCTACACCTTC. Translation: CASKTTTYYGYTF.

V and J are TRBV5-4 and TRBJ2-5, with D possibly called TRBD1 or TRBD2 (5 bases each). Germline V gene sequence: CDR1 SGHNT, CDR2 YYREEE (reference sequence). Trimming pared 5 bases from V and 5 bases from J, leaving 13 bases between. This CDR3 contains 13 residues. CDR3 sequence (DNA): TGTGCCAGCAGACGTGGGGGAGAGGAGACCCAGTACTTC. This translates into CASRRGGEETQYF. The whole variable domain, filled in from reference TRBV5-4 and TRBJ2-5, reads ETGVTQSPTHLIKTRGQQVTLRCSSQSGHNTVSWYQQALGQGPQFIFQYYREEENGRGNFPPRFSGLQFPNYSSELNVNALELDDSALYLCASRRGGEETQYFGPGTRLLVL.

V usage is TRBV4-1 and J usage is TRBJ1-3; no reliable D call. Trimming left V 0 bases short and J 8 bases short, with 5 bases between. The CDR3 consists of 12 residues. Germline V gene lookup returns CDR1 MGHRA and CDR2 YSYEKL. The CDR3 region has the DNA TGCGCCAGCAGCCAAGACCTGTACACCATATATTTT. This gives the protein CASSQDLYTIYF.

V is TRBV11-2 and J is TRBJ2-3; 7 bases are a match to TRBD1. The CDR3 runs to 14 residues. After removal of 7 bases from V and 0 bases from J, the junction contained 4 bases not matched to a gene. Germline assignment: CDR1 SGHAT and CDR2 FQNNGV. CDR3 protein: CASTGQLSTDTQYF. For the CDR3, the DNA is TGTGCCAGCACGGGACAGCTTAGCACAGATACGCAGTATTTT. Full variable domain (rest looked up from reference TRBV11-2 and TRBJ2-3): EAGVAQSPRYKIIEKRQSVAFWCNPISGHATLYWYQQILGQGPKLLIQFQNNGVVDDSQLPKDRFSAERLKGVDSTLKIQPAKLEDSAVYLCASTGQLSTDTQYFGPGTRLTVL.

This chain uses TRBV4-2 with TRBJ2-3, with D possibly TRBD2 on 6 matching bases. The CDR3 consists of 17 residues. Germline V gene lookup returns CDR1 LGHNA and CDR2 YNFKEQ. Trimming cost V 0 bases and J 2 bases, with 15 bases left between them. CDR3 sequence: CASSQDRDSPITDTQYF. The CDR3 DNA follows: TGTGCCAGCAGCCAAGACCGGGACTCCCCTATCACAGATACGCAGTATTTT.

In its sample, this clone was seen once. The chain has TRBV25-1 and TRBJ2-5, with TRBD2 identical over 8 bases. V shed 6 bases, J shed 4 bases, and the junction held 7 bases outside the gene matches. The CDR3 sequence is 14 residues long. CDR1 and CDR2 from the germline V gene are MGHDK and SYGVNS. CDR3 coding DNA: TGTGCCAGCAGCTCCCCGGGGGGGCCAGAGACCCAGTACTTC. Protein sequence: CASSSPGGPETQYF.

CDR3 residues: CASSLRSGRMVDTQYF. CDR3 DNA sequence: TGTGCCAGCAGCTTACGCAGCGGGAGAATGGTAGATACGCAGTATTTT. The V and J genes are TRBV7-2 and TRBJ2-3, with TRBD2 matching 8 bases. The CDR3 length is 16 residues. Germline V lookup: CDR1 SGHTA, CDR2 FQGNSA. J gave up 5 bases and V 2 bases, and 9 bases lay outside the gene matches.

The V call is TRBV18, the J call TRBJ1-2; possible D gene TRBD1, 5 bases. Looked up from germline, CDR1 is KGHSH and CDR2 is LQKENI. Between the trimmed V and J ends, which lost 8 bases and 4 bases, there was a span of 17 bases. The CDR3 has 14 residues. The CDR3 bases are TGTGCCAGCCAACCGGGACGCGCGGTCTATGGCTACACCTTC. Translated: CASQPGRAVYGYTF.

V usage is TRBV10-3 and J usage is TRBJ1-2; no firm D call. Germline CDR1 ENHRY, CDR2 SYGVKD. Trimming removed 10 bases at V and 4 bases at J, with 19 bases between. The CDR3 has 14 residues. The CDR3 region has the DNA TGTGCCACCACCTCGATCGGACGCCTCTATGGCTACACCTTC. It codes for CATTSIGRLYGYTF.

The chain carries TRBV6-1 and TRBJ1-1; D is uncertain. CDR1 and CDR2 (germline): MNHNS, SASEGT. V lost 7 bases, J lost 2 bases, and 17 bases lay in between. This CDR3 comprises 15 residues. Here the CDR3 reads CASTLRSLPNTEAFF. CDR3 DNA sequence: TGTGCCAGCACCCTCAGGAGCCTCCCTAACACTGAAGCTTTCTTT.